The 25 T cell receptor beta chains listed next were all sequenced from one sample in a study of molecular identifiers for immune sequencing clone quantification. MiXCR was run by TCRdb on the PCR reads, yielding one entry per CDR3 protein. Of 80,000 to 100,000 distinct CDR3 sequences in the sample, 20% to 30% were seen once. The sequencing input was naive CD8+ T cells from blood, with Jurkat cell RNA spiked in. This sample's subset: FACS-sorted CD8+CD4-CCR7+CD45RA+ naive T cells. The receptors were gathered from a human donor in good health. Some libraries in this study had Jurkat cell RNA spiked in.

This chain uses TRBV28 with TRBJ2-7; D remains unclear. Germline CDR1 is MDHEN and CDR2 is SYDVKM. There are 12 residues in the CDR3. V was clipped by 5 bases and J by 12 bases, with 17 bases between them. The CDR3 sequence is CASSSLALGRYF. Here the CDR3 DNA reads TGTGCCAGCAGTAGCCTGGCGCTCGGGCGGTACTTC.

This clonotype was detected ten times or more. The V and J genes are TRBV4-3 and TRBJ2-7; the D call may be TRBD1 or TRBD2 (5 bases each). With 0 bases removed from V and 2 bases from J, the gap between germline ends came to 11 bases. Germline V gene data show CDR1 as LGHNA and CDR2 as YSLEER. This CDR3 region has 15 residues. CDR3 region: CASSQDRDLAYEQYF. The CDR3 nucleotides are TGCGCCAGCAGCCAAGACCGGGACCTAGCCTACGAGCAGTACTTC.

This clonotype was observed at least ten times. This chain links TRBV7-2 with TRBJ2-7; no firm D call. Trimming left V 6 bases short and J 6 bases short, with 12 bases between. Germline CDR1 is SGHTA and CDR2 is FQGNSA. The CDR3 runs 12 residues. CDR3 protein: CASRLTGPEQYF. CDR3 sequence (DNA): TGTGCCAGCAGATTAACCGGCCCCGAGCAGTACTTC.

This clonotype has a count of ten or more. This chain connects TRBV7-2 to TRBJ2-7, with 7 bases aligning to TRBD1. V shed 0 bases and J 5 bases; nucleotides not matched to a gene: 1. The V gene's germline CDR1 is SGHTA and CDR2 FQGNSA. The CDR3 consists of 13 residues. The CDR3 region has the DNA TGTGCCAGCAGCTTAGCGCAGGGGGACGAGCAGTACTTC. It codes for CASSLAQGDEQYF.

In its sample, this clonotype was seen many times. This sequence joins TRBV4-3 and TRBJ2-5; a possible D gene is TRBD2 (6 bases). The CDR3 length is 15 residues. V lost 0 bases, J lost 5 bases, and 13 bases lay in between. Germline values: CDR1 LGHNA, CDR2 YSLEER. The CDR3 loop reads CASSQDRRAGETQYF. The DNA for the CDR3 is TGCGCCAGCAGCCAAGATCGTCGGGCGGGGGAGACCCAGTACTTC.

Only a few counts were recorded for this clonotype. The chain couples TRBV3-1 to TRBJ2-1; TRBD2 agrees at 9 bases. This CDR3 region has 16 residues. Germline V CDR1 and CDR2: LGHDT, YNNKEL (reference sequence). The V segment lost 1 base and the J segment 6 bases; nucleotides outside the gene matches: 7. CDR3 in amino acids: CASSQVGPRGGNEQFF. For the CDR3, the DNA is TGTGCCAGCAGCCAAGTAGGTCCGCGGGGGGGCAATGAGCAGTTCTTC.

Points on this clonotype: A much larger clone differs by one base, so this may be a read error. V is TRBV6-6 and J is TRBJ1-2; possibly TRBD1 for D (5 bases). This CDR3 is built from 14 residues. Germline values: CDR1 MNHNY, CDR2 SVGAGI (reference sequence). Trimming shortened V by 4 bases and J by 7 bases, and 16 bases separated the two germline ends. CDR3 nucleotide sequence: TGTGCCAGCAGTTTGGGGGTGGCGGAATTTGGCTACACCTTC. Translation: CASSLGVAEFGYTF.

V gene TRBV19 combines with J gene TRBJ2-1; no clear D. V lost 10 bases, J lost 10 bases, and 20 bases lay in between. Germline V lookup: CDR1 LNHDA, CDR2 SQIVND (reference sequence). The CDR3 runs to 13 residues. In DNA, the CDR3 is TGTGCCATTATTATTAACACCCCTGGGGAGCAGTTCTTC. Encoded protein: CAIIINTPGEQFF.

Details on this clonotype: One junction end does not reproduce the germline sequence, and a read error may be involved. The genes are TRBV5-6 and TRBJ2-7, with TRBD2 as a possible D gene (5 bases). CDR3 length: 12 residues. From germline, CDR1 is SGHDT and CDR2 YYEEEE. The CDR3 reads CAGSLGGLEQYF. DNA of the CDR3: TGTGCCGGCAGCTTGGGCGGGCTCGAGCAGTACTTC.

This clonotype was seen repeatedly, ten times or more. V and J are TRBV27 and TRBJ2-5; the match to TRBD1 covers 7 bases. The CDR3 sequence is 13 residues long. Germline trimming cut 4 bases from V and 3 bases from J; bases unmatched to any gene: 2. CDR1 is MNHEY, CDR2 SMNVEV, per germline (reference sequence). Here the CDR3 reads CASSWDSKETQYF. CDR3 DNA sequence: TGTGCCAGCAGTTGGGACAGTAAAGAGACCCAGTACTTC.

This clonotype was seen at least ten times. The chain has TRBV29-1 and TRBJ2-7; 9 bases are a match to TRBD2. Germline V gene lookup returns CDR1 SQVTM and CDR2 ANQGSEA. The CDR3 contains 13 residues. V gave up 5 bases and J gave up 4 bases; unmatched junction bases: 6. The CDR3 protein is CSVFSGSLYEQYF. The DNA of the CDR3 is TGCAGCGTTTTTAGCGGGAGTTTGTACGAGCAGTACTTC.

This clonotype was detected once. A much larger clone differs from this one at a single base, so this may be a read error. The chain is built from TRBV20-1 and TRBJ2-1, with 10 bases lining up with TRBD2. The germline V gene encodes CDR1 DFQATT and CDR2 SNEGSKA (reference sequence). This CDR3 spans 16 amino acids. CDR3 in amino acids: CSALKGTSASYNEQSF. The DNA for the CDR3 is TGCAGTGCCCTGAAGGGGACTAGCGCCTCCTACAATGAGCAGTCCTTC.

The chain joins TRBV6-6 to TRBJ2-7; 14 bases align to TRBD2. The CDR3 runs to 15 residues. The J segment lost 6 bases and the V segment lost 2 bases, leaving 3 bases of the junction unmatched. Germline-derived CDR1 and CDR2 are MNHNY and SVGAGI (reference sequence). CDR3 sequence: CASSYGTSGSCEQYF. CDR3 sequence (DNA): TGTGCCAGCAGTTACGGGACTAGCGGGAGTTGCGAGCAGTACTTC.

This clonotype has only a few counts. CDR3 nucleotides: TGTGCCAGCAGTCGGGCTGGGACTGAGCAGTTCTTC. Its protein product is CASSRAGTEQFF. This chain joins TRBV7-6 and TRBJ2-1, with D possibly being TRBD1 or TRBD2 (5 bases each). The CDR3 is 12 residues long. Per the germline V gene, CDR1 is SGHVS and CDR2 is FNYEAQ. The V end was cut by 6 bases, the J end by 9 bases, with 12 bases between.

Points on this clonotype: Mismatch with germline at one junction end may stem from a read error. This chain uses TRBV19 with TRBJ1-2, with D uncertain. The CDR3 consists of 16 residues. The germline CDR1 and CDR2 sequences are LNHDA and SQIVND (reference sequence). The CDR3 DNA follows: TGTGCCAGTAGTATCGGGGAGGAGCCACTTACCTATGGCTGCACCTTC. Translating gives CASSIGEEPLTYGCTF.

Ten or more counts support this clonotype. The V call is TRBV7-9, the J call TRBJ1-5, with 9 bases aligning to TRBD1. The CDR3 runs to 19 residues. CDR1 is SEHNR and CDR2 is FQNEAQ in the germline V gene (reference sequence). The junction had 11 bases not matched to a gene; V was cut back by 2 bases and J by 0 bases. The CDR3, as DNA: TGTGCCAGCAGCTTAACTGGGACAGGGCGGTCTTATAGCAATCAGCCCCAGCATTTT. Residues: CASSLTGTGRSYSNQPQHF. Full variable domain (remainder filled in from reference TRBV7-9 and TRBJ1-5): DTGVSQNPRHKITKRGQNVTFRCDPISEHNRLYWYRQTLGQGPEFLTYFQNEAQLEKSRLLSDRFSAERPKGSFSTLEIQRTEQGDSAMYLCASSLTGTGRSYSNQPQHFGDGTRLSIL.

In its sample, this clonotype was seen many times. The chain links TRBV5-1 to TRBJ1-1; D possibly corresponds to TRBD1 (5 bases). V was shortened by 5 bases and J by 0 bases, with 14 bases between the two germline ends. Germline V gene sequence: CDR1 SGHRS, CDR2 YFSETQ. This CDR3 has 15 residues. CDR3 nucleotides: TGCGCCAGCAGTCTAGGGGTCGGGATGAACACTGAAGCTTTCTTT. Protein product: CASSLGVGMNTEAFF.

This clonotype was seen at least ten times. The V gene is TRBV12-3 or TRBV12-4, the J gene TRBJ2-4, with 7 bases identical to TRBD1. Trimming took 5 bases from V and 6 from J; bases not matched to a gene: 10. This CDR3 spans 15 amino acids. The CDR3 reads CASSGTPGQLNIQYF. The CDR3 region has the DNA TGTGCCAGCAGTGGAACCCCGGGACAGCTAAACATTCAGTACTTC.

The chain combines TRBV14 with TRBJ2-7; the D gene is possibly TRBD2 (5 bases). The V gene's germline CDR1 is SGHDN and CDR2 FVKESK. The length of the CDR3 is 14 residues. V gave up 1 base and J gave up 0 bases, with 7 bases separating them. The CDR3, as DNA: TGTGCCAGCAGCCAAGGTGAGGGCTCCTACGAGCAGTACTTC. The encoded protein is CASSQGEGSYEQYF. The full variable domain, completed using reference TRBV14 and TRBJ2-7, is EAGVTQFPSHSVIEKGQTVTLRCDPISGHDNLYWYRRVMGKEIKFLLHFVKESKQDESGMPNNRFLAERTGGTYSTLKVQPAELEDSGVYFCASSQGEGSYEQYFGPGTRLTVT.

On this clonotype itself: With a much larger clone just one base away, this may be a read error. The chain combines TRBV24-1 with TRBJ1-3; D remains ambiguous. This CDR3 comprises 14 residues. Per germline, CDR1 KGHDR and CDR2 SFDVKD. The DNA for the CDR3 is TGTGCCACCGGTGATCTCCGTGCTGGAAACACCATATATTTT. Its protein product is CATGDLRAGNTIYF.

This clonotype was seen only a few times. The J gene is TRBJ2-5, the V gene TRBV7-6, with TRBD2 as a possible D gene (6 bases). CDR3 length: 16 residues. Trimming cost V 1 base and J 4 bases, with 16 bases left between them. Germline CDR1 reads SGHVS; CDR2 reads FNYEAQ. CDR3 in amino acids: CASSLDSGGVAETQYF. Here the CDR3 DNA reads TGTGCCAGCAGCTTAGATTCTGGCGGGGTGGCAGAGACCCAGTACTTC.

V is TRBV7-9 and J is TRBJ2-5; 11 positions agree with TRBD1. CDR1 SEHNR and CDR2 FQNEAQ come from the germline V gene (reference sequence). V was clipped by 5 bases and J by 2 bases; unmatched bases: 4. The CDR3 is made up of 15 amino acids. The CDR3: CASSRTGGIQETQYF. The CDR3 DNA reads as TGTGCCAGCAGCCGGACAGGGGGCATTCAAGAGACCCAGTACTTC.

The J gene is TRBJ2-2, the V gene TRBV7-2, with 7 bases fitting TRBD2. V dropped 4 bases and J dropped 0; count of bases not matched to a gene: 2. CDR1 SGHTA and CDR2 FQGNSA come from the germline V gene. CDR3 size: 15 residues. The CDR3 nucleotides are TGTGCCAGCAGCTCCGGGACTACGAACACCGGGGAGCTGTTTTTT. It specifies CASSSGTTNTGELFF.

The chain couples TRBV19 to TRBJ1-4; 8 bases line up with TRBD1. The CDR3 has 15 residues. Germline CDR1 is LNHDA and CDR2 is SQIVND (reference sequence). V gave up 9 bases and J gave up 5 bases; unmatched junction bases: 11. DNA of the CDR3: TGTGCCAGCAAAGGACAGGGAGGATTAAATGAAAAACTGTTTTTT. Translating gives CASKGQGGLNEKLFF.

Remarks on this clonotype: This could be a read error, since a much larger clone is one nucleotide away. The V gene is TRBV3-1, the J gene TRBJ1-1; no clear D gene. Germline V CDR1 and CDR2: LGHDT, YNNKEL (reference sequence). The V and J ends lost 0 bases and 4 bases respectively, with 12 bases between them. The CDR3 extends over 15 amino acids. In DNA form, the CDR3 reads TGTGCCAGCAGCCAAGATGGTCGGAGTGCCACTGAAGCTTTCTTT. Translating gives CASSQDGRSATEAFF.